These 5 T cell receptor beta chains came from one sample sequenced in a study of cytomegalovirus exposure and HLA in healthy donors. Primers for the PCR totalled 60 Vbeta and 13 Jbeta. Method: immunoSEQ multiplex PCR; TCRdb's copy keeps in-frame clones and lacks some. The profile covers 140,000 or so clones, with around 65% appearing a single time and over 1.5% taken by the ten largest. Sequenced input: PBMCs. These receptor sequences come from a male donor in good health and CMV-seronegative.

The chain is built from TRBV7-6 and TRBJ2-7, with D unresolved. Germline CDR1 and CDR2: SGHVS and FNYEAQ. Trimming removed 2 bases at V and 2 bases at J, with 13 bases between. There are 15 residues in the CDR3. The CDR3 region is CASSLFAASAYEQYF. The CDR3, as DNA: TGTGCCAGCAGCTTATTTGCGGCCTCTGCCTACGAGCAGTACTTC.

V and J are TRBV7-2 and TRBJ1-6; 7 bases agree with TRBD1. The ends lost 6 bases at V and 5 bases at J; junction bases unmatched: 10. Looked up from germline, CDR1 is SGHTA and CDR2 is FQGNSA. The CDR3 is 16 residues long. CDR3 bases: TGTGCCAGCAGTCCGAGGGGGCCCGGGAATAATTCACCCCTCCACTTT. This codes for CASSPRGPGNNSPLHF.

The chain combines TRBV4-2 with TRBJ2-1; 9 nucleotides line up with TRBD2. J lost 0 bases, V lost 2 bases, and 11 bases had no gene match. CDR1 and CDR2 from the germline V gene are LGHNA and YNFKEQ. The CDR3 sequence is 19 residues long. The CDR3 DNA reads TGTGCCAGCAGCCAAACCGGGGGCGGGGGGGCGAGCTCCTACAATGAGCAGTTCTTC. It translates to CASSQTGGGGASSYNEQFF.

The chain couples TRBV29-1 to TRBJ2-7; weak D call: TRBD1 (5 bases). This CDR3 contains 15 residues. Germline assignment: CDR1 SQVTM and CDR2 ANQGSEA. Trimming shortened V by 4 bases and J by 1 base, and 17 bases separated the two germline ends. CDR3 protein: CSVVGGALLSYEQYF. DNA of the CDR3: TGCAGCGTTGTTGGTGGGGCCCTTCTTTCCTACGAGCAGTACTTC.

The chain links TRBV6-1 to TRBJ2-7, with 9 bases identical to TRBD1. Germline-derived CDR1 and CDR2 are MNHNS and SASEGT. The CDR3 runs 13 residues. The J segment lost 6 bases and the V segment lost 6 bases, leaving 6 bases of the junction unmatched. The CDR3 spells CASRALTGGEQYF. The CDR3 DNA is TGTGCCAGCAGGGCCCTGACAGGGGGCGAGCAGTACTTC.